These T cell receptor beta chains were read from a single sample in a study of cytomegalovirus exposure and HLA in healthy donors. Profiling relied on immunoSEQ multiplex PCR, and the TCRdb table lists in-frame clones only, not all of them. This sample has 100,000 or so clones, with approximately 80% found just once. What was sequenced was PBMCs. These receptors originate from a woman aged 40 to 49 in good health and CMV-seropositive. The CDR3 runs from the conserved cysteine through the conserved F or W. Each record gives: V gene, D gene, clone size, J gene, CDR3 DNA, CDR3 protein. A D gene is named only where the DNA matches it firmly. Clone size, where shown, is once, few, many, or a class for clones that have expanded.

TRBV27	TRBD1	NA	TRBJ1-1	TGTGCCAGCAGTCCGAACCAGGTTAACAGGGGGCTGAACACTGAAGCTTTCTTT	CASSPNQVNRGLNTEAFF
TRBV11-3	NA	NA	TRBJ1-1	TGTGCCAGCAGCTTAAGGGGCACTGAAGCTTTCTTT	CASSLRGTEAFF
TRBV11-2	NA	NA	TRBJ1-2	TGTGCCAGCAGCTTAGGGGGGGACTATGGCTACACCTTC	CASSLGGDYGYTF
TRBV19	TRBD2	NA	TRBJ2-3	TGTGCCAGTAGTTCAAGCGGGGGGGCCTGGGATACGCAGTATTTT	CASSSSGGAWDTQYF
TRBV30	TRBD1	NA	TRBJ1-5	TGTGCCTATCAGACAGGGGGCGGATTCCGTGATCAGCCCCAGCATTTT	CAYQTGGGFRDQPQHF
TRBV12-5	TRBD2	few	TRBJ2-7	TGTGCTAGTGGCCCTCGTCTTCGACTAGCGGGGGGGCCGTACGAGCAGTACTTC	CASGPRLRLAGGPYEQYF
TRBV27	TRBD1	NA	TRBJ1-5	TGTGCCAGCAGTCCCTCCATGGGACAGGCGGGTCAGCCCCAGCATTTT	CASSPSMGQAGQPQHF
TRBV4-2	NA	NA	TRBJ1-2	TGTGCCAGCAGCCAAGACAGGTCCCTCTATGGCTACACCTTC	CASSQDRSLYGYTF
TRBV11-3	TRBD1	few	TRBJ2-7	TGTGCCAGCAGCCGCCGGGACAGCTACGAGCAGTACTTC	CASSRRDSYEQYF
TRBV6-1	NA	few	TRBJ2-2	TGTGCCAGCAGTACAGGGACCGCGAACACCGGGGAGCTGTTTTTT	CASSTGTANTGELFF
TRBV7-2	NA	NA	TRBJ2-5	TGTGCCAGCAGCTTCGTTGGGAGCCAAGAGACCCAGTACTTC	CASSFVGSQETQYF
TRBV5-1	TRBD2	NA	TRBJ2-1	TGCGCCAGCAGCTTGGTGCTAGCGGGGGACTACAATGAGCAGTTCTTC	CASSLVLAGDYNEQFF
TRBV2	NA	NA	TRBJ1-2	TGTGCCAGCAGCATTGAACAGGGAGCTAGCTATGGCTACACCTTC	CASSIEQGASYGYTF
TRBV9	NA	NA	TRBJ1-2	TGTGCCAGCGCTACCCCCGGTTATGGCTACACCTTC	CASATPGYGYTF
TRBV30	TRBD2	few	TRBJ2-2	TGTGCCTGGAACCGGGGAGGGTACGGCACCGGGGAGCTGTTTTTT	CAWNRGGYGTGELFF
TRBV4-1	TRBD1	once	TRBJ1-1	TGCGCCAGCAGCCCTATCGACAGGGGGCTAAGCACTGAAGCTTTCTTT	CASSPIDRGLSTEAFF
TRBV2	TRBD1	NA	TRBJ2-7	TGTGCCAGCAGTGTTGACAGGGGGTACGAGCAGTACTTC	CASSVDRGYEQYF
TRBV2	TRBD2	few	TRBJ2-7	TGTGCCAGCAACGTGGGGGGGGGAAACTACGAGCAGTACTTC	CASNVGGGNYEQYF
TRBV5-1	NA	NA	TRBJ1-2	TGCGCCAGCAGCTTGAGGCCGGGACAAGTAGCTAACTATGGCTACACCTTC	CASSLRPGQVANYGYTF
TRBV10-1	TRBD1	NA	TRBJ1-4	TGCGCCAGCAATGTTGTCAGAAGGACAGGGGATGAAAAACTGTTTTTT	CASNVVRRTGDEKLFF
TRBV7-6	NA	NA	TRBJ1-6	TGTGCCAGCAGCTTAGCTTTAGACAATAATTCACCCCTCCACTTT	CASSLALDNNSPLHF
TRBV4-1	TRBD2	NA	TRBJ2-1	TGCGCCAGCAGCCAAGTCGAACTGGGCGGGGGGGCATCTGAGCAGTTCTTC	CASSQVELGGGASEQFF
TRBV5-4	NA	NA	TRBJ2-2	TGTGCCAGCAGCCTTCGAGGCGGCGGGACCGGGGAGCTGTTTTTT	CASSLRGGGTGELFF
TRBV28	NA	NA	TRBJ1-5	TGTGCCACCCACCTTGCACGGAATCAGCCCCAGCATTTT	CATHLARNQPQHF
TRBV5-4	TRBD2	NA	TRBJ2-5	TGTGCCAGCAGCGGCGAGGGGACTAGCGGGGCCCAGACCCAGTACTTC	CASSGEGTSGAQTQYF
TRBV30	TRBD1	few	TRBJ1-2	TGTGCCTGGGACAGGGTCAGGGGCTACACCTTC	CAWDRVRGYTF
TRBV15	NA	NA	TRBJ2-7	TGTGCCACCAGCAGAGGAAGGGGACTTCCACTGAGCTCCTACGAGCAGTACTTC	CATSRGRGLPLSSYEQYF
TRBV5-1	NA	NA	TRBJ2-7	TGCGCCAGCAGCGTGAGGACAGATTCCTACGAGCAGTACTTC	CASSVRTDSYEQYF
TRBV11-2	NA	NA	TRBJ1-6	TGTGCCAGCAGCTTACTACAGATAAATTCACCCCTCCACTTT	CASSLLQINSPLHF
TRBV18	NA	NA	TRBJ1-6	TGTGCCAGCTCACCACAGGACAGCTCCGACGGGACACCCCTCCACTTT	CASSPQDSSDGTPLHF
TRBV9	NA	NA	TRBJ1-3	TGTGCCAGCAGCGTAGGAGTTGGAGGGGGAAACACCATATATTTT	CASSVGVGGGNTIYF
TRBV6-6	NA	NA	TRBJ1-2	TGTGCCAGCAGTTACAACTCTTCGGGGGGGAATGGCTACACCTTC	CASSYNSSGGNGYTF
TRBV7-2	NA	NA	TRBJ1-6	TGTGCCAGCAGCTTAAGGAGTTCACCCCTCCACTTT	CASSLRSSPLHF
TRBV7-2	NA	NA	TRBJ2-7	TGTGCCAGCAGCCCGAGGCGACAGACCTACGAGCAGTACTTC	CASSPRRQTYEQYF
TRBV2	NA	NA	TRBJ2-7	TGTGCCAGCAGCTACAATCCGCGGACATCGCTCCTCAACGAGCAGTACTTC	CASSYNPRTSLLNEQYF
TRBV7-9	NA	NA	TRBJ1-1	TGTGCCAGCAGTCTAGGGGTAGGGAACACTGAAGCTTTCTTT	CASSLGVGNTEAFF
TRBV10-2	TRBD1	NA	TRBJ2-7	TGCGCCAGCAGCGCTAGTACCGGACAGGCCTGGAACGAGCAGTACTTC	CASSASTGQAWNEQYF
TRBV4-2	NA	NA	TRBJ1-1	TGTGCCAGCAGGGAGGTCGGTTACTCCATGAACACTGAAGCTTTCTTT	CASREVGYSMNTEAFF
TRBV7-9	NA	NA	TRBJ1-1	TGTGCCAGCAGCGGACAGCCGAACACTGAAGCTTTCTTT	CASSGQPNTEAFF
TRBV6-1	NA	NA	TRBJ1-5	TGTGCCAGCAGTGGTGGTGGACAGTCTCAGCCCCAGCATTTT	CASSGGGQSQPQHF
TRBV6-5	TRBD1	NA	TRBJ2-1	TGTGCCAGCAGTTCGGGACAGAGCTACAATGAGCAGTTCTTC	CASSSGQSYNEQFF
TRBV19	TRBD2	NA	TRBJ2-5	TGTGCCAGTAGTAATCAGCGGGGGAGCGGGACCCAGTACTTC	CASSNQRGSGTQYF
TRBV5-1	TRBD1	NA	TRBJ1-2	TGCGCCAGCAGCTCCATTACAGGGGAAGGCTACACCTTC	CASSSITGEGYTF
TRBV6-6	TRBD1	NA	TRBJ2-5	TGTGCCAGCAGTTACTCTGGGACAGGCTCGGAGACCCAGTACTTC	CASSYSGTGSETQYF
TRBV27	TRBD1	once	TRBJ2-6	TGTGCCAGCAGCGTTGACAGGGCTGGGGCCAACGTCCTGACTTTC	CASSVDRAGANVLTF